A single sample is the source of the 27 T cell receptor beta chains below, sequenced in a study of blood T cells in healthy people across ages. The authors ran a second PCR of roughly 6 to 12 cycles using a sample-barcoded 5' primer and a J-beta primer mix. TCRdb recomputed calls from the 5' RACE reads with MiXCR, one row per CDR3 protein. The sample shows about 1,500,000 distinct CDR3 sequences, 42% of them seen only once. The sample taken for sequencing was blood. These receptors were obtained from a woman aged 18-29 years in good health.

This clonotype was seen more than once but under ten times. The chain couples TRBV5-4 to TRBJ2-7; 9 bases are shared with TRBD2. The germline gives CDR1 SGHNT, CDR2 YYREEE (reference sequence). With V trimmed by 2 bases and J by 6 bases, 12 bases remained unmatched. This CDR3 is 16 amino acids long. As DNA, the CDR3 is TGTGCCAGCAGCTTAGGTGGTGTGATAGCGGGAGTCGAGCAGTACTTC. It codes for CASSLGGVIAGVEQYF. Full variable domain (outside the CDR3, taken from reference TRBV5-4 and TRBJ2-7): ETGVTQSPTHLIKTRGQQVTLRCSSQSGHNTVSWYQQALGQGPQFIFQYYREEENGRGNFPPRFSGLQFPNYSSELNVNALELDDSALYLCASSLGGVIAGVEQYFGPGTRLTVT.

The CDR3 DNA reads TGCAGTGCTAGTAGCCAGTTGAACGTCCTGACTTTC. Protein sequence: CSASSQLNVLTF. The chain employs TRBV20-1 and TRBJ2-6; no definite D call. V was pared by 3 bases and J by 10 bases, with 10 bases between. The CDR3 sequence is 12 residues long. CDR1 is DFQATT, CDR2 SNEGSKA, per germline (reference sequence).

This rearrangement joins TRBV5-1 to TRBJ2-3, with 10 bases matching TRBD1. The J segment lost 5 bases and the V segment lost 4 bases, leaving 7 bases of the junction unmatched. The V gene's germline CDR1 is SGHRS and CDR2 YFSETQ. This CDR3 has 15 amino acids. CDR3 loop: CASSQVGQGEDTQYF. CDR3 in DNA: TGCGCCAGCAGCCAGGTAGGACAGGGGGAAGATACGCAGTATTTT.

There are a few counts of this clonotype. This chain uses TRBV20-1 with TRBJ2-1; TRBD1 matches at 8 bases. The CDR3 runs to 14 residues. J lost 6 bases, V lost 5 bases, and 9 bases had no gene match. Germline V CDR1 and CDR2: DFQATT, SNEGSKA (reference sequence). The CDR3 DNA sequence: TGCAGTGCTTTGCCGGGACAGGCCCTCAATGAGCAGTTCTTC. Amino acid sequence: CSALPGQALNEQFF.

This clonotype has more than one count but fewer than ten. The chain employs TRBV29-1 and TRBJ1-4; D uncertain. This CDR3 is built from 13 residues. Germline-derived CDR1 and CDR2 are SQVTM and ANQGSEA. V was shortened by 4 bases and J by 6 bases, with 12 bases between the two germline ends. The CDR3 spells CSVVSGFDEKLFF. CDR3 DNA sequence: TGCAGCGTTGTGTCCGGTTTCGATGAAAAACTGTTTTTT.

The rearrangement joins TRBV5-1 to TRBJ2-3, with 13 bases matching TRBD2. Per the germline V gene, CDR1 is SGHRS and CDR2 is YFSETQ. The junction had 2 bases not matched to a gene; V was cut back by 0 bases and J by 7 bases. The CDR3 contains 15 residues. In nucleotides, the CDR3 is TGCGCCAGCAGCTTGGGGGGACTAGCGGGGAATACGCAGTATTTT. Translation gives CASSLGGLAGNTQYF. The full variable domain, rest sourced from reference TRBV5-1 and TRBJ2-3, is KAGVTQTPRYLIKTRGQQVTLSCSPISGHRSVSWYQQTPGQGLQFLFEYFSETQRNKGNFPGRFSGRQFSNSRSEMNVSTLELGDSALYLCASSLGGLAGNTQYFGPGTRLTVL.

J is TRBJ2-3 and V is TRBV27, with 9 bases matching TRBD2. The V and J ends lost 1 base and 5 bases, in that order; junction bases with no gene match: 4. Per the germline V gene, CDR1 is MNHEY and CDR2 is SMNVEV (reference sequence). The CDR3 loop spans 15 amino acids. The CDR3: CASSLLGLAKDTQYF. The DNA for the CDR3 is TGTGCCAGCAGTTTATTGGGACTAGCAAAAGATACGCAGTATTTT.

The V call is TRBV6-5, the J call TRBJ1-2; D remains unclear. The germline CDR1 and CDR2 sequences are MNHEY and SVGAGI. Trimming pared 5 bases from V and 3 bases from J, leaving 7 bases between. This CDR3 has 12 amino acids. The CDR3 reads CASSQTYYGYTF. The CDR3 coding sequence is TGTGCCAGCAGTCAGACCTACTATGGCTACACCTTC.

This clonotype was detected ten times or more. The junction differs from germline at one of its ends, possibly a read error. The chain recombines TRBV12-3 or TRBV12-4 with TRBJ1-5, with 7 bases lining up with TRBD1. The length of the CDR3 is 14 residues. This CDR3 reads CASSLAGGNQPQHF. As DNA, the CDR3 is TGTGCCAGCAGCTTAGCAGGGGGGAATCAGCCCCAGCATTTT.

The chain has TRBV5-1 and TRBJ2-3; no clear D. CDR3 size: 13 residues. The germline V gene has CDR1 SGHRS and CDR2 YFSETQ. V was pared by 4 bases and J by 6 bases, with 12 bases between. As DNA, the CDR3 is TGCGCCAGCAGCCCAACTGCATCCGATACGCAGTATTTT. Protein: CASSPTASDTQYF.

CDR3 sequence (DNA): TGTGCCAGCAGCGTGACGACTAGTGAGCAGTACTTC. Its protein product is CASSVTTSEQYF. This chain joins TRBV9 and TRBJ2-7; maybe TRBD2 (6 bases). Germline values: CDR1 SGDLS, CDR2 YYNGEE. This CDR3 contains 12 residues. The ends were cut back, 2 bases at V and 7 bases at J, with 10 bases in the middle.

J is TRBJ2-3 and V is TRBV2, with a possible D match to TRBD2 (6 bases). V lost 2 bases to trimming and J lost 5 bases, with 8 bases between them. Germline CDR1 reads SNHLY; CDR2 reads FYNNEI. The CDR3 sequence is 13 residues long. CDR3 sequence reads: CASSEWGVDTQYF. The DNA for the CDR3 is TGTGCCAGCAGTGAATGGGGGGTAGATACGCAGTATTTT. The full variable domain, its missing parts supplied by reference TRBV2 and TRBJ2-3, is EPEVTQTPSHQVTQMGQEVILRCVPISNHLYFYWYRQILGQKVEFLVSFYNNEISEKSEIFDDQFSVERPDGSNFTLKIRSTKLEDSAMYFCASSEWGVDTQYFGPGTRLTVL.

In regard to this clonotype: An end of the junction differs from the germline gene, which may be a read error. J is TRBJ2-1 and V is TRBV2, with D perhaps TRBD2 (6 bases). There are 16 residues in the CDR3. Looked up from germline, CDR1 is SNHLY and CDR2 is FYNNEI. For the CDR3, the DNA is TGTGTCAGCAGTGAATGGGAGCGGGCCCTATACAATGAGCAGTTCTTC. It specifies CVSSEWERALYNEQFF.

In this sample, this clonotype turned up a few times. This chain uses TRBV5-1 with TRBJ2-3, with 12 bases identical to TRBD2. Trimming at V came to 5 bases and at J to 6 bases, leaving 4 bases not matched to a gene. Germline CDR1 is SGHRS and CDR2 is YFSETQ. The CDR3 runs 14 residues. CDR3 sequence reads: CASSSTSGSDTQYF. CDR3 sequence (DNA): TGCGCCAGCAGTTCGACTAGCGGGAGCGATACGCAGTATTTT.

This clonotype has a handful of counts. Here the CDR3 DNA reads TGTGCCAGCCGCAACAACAGGGTTAACTATGGCTACACCTTC. This translates into CASRNNRVNYGYTF. This chain connects TRBV21-1 to TRBJ1-2; the tabulated D call, TRBD1, remains unverified against the DNA. TRBV21-1 is reported as a pseudogene. This CDR3 contains 14 residues.

The chain has TRBV20-1 and TRBJ2-7; possibly TRBD1 or TRBD2 for D (5 bases each). The CDR3 extends over 15 amino acids. The germline V gene has CDR1 DFQATT and CDR2 SNEGSKA (reference sequence). Trimming removed 0 bases from V and 0 bases from J, with 12 bases in between. Here the CDR3 DNA reads TGCAGTGCTAGAGAGATGGGACGTAGCTCCTACGAGCAGTACTTC. Amino acids: CSAREMGRSSYEQYF.

This clonotype was detected only a few times. As DNA, the CDR3 is TGCAGTGCTAGAGTAGCGGGGCCTGAAGAGACCCAGTACTTC. Translation: CSARVAGPEETQYF. The chain combines TRBV20-1 with TRBJ2-5, with 8 bases fitting TRBD2. This CDR3 region has 14 residues. The trim removed 1 base at V and 3 bases at J, leaving 4 bases unmatched. Germline CDR1 is DFQATT and CDR2 is SNEGSKA (reference sequence).

The chain employs TRBV24-1 and TRBJ2-3, with D perhaps matching TRBD1 or TRBD2 (5 bases each). Looked up from germline, CDR1 is KGHDR and CDR2 is SFDVKD. The V gene lost 7 bases and the J gene lost 1 base, with 14 bases spanning the gap. The CDR3 extends over 15 amino acids. This CDR3 reads CATSGTTARTDTQYF. In DNA, the CDR3 is TGTGCCACCAGCGGGACGACAGCCCGCACAGATACGCAGTATTTT.

The chain is built from TRBV12-3 or TRBV12-4 and TRBJ1-2, with 8 bases fitting TRBD1. The CDR3 has 15 amino acids. After removal of 4 bases from V and 1 base from J, the junction contained 5 bases not matched to a gene. This CDR3 is CASSSGQGLNYGYTF. Here the CDR3 DNA reads TGTGCCAGCAGTTCAGGACAGGGCCTTAACTATGGCTACACCTTC.

This clonotype was picked up a small number of times. The gene calls are TRBV5-1 and TRBJ1-2; maybe TRBD1 (5 bases). Germline values: CDR1 SGHRS, CDR2 YFSETQ. The V and J ends lost 0 bases and 2 bases respectively, with 11 bases between them. The CDR3 has 15 amino acids. The DNA of the CDR3 is TGCGCCAGCAGCTTGGCCTGGGGACCAAACTATGGCTACACCTTC. The encoded protein is CASSLAWGPNYGYTF. Filled out from reference TRBV5-1 and TRBJ1-2, the complete variable domain reads KAGVTQTPRYLIKTRGQQVTLSCSPISGHRSVSWYQQTPGQGLQFLFEYFSETQRNKGNFPGRFSGRQFSNSRSEMNVSTLELGDSALYLCASSLAWGPNYGYTFGSGTRLTVV.

This clonotype turned up a few times. This chain connects TRBV5-1 to TRBJ1-4; a weak D match, TRBD1 (6 bases). Between the trimmed V and J ends, which lost 3 bases and 3 bases, there was a span of 12 bases. The CDR3 has 15 residues. Germline CDR1 is SGHRS and CDR2 is YFSETQ. The CDR3 DNA follows: TGCGCCAGCAGCTGGGGGGCTCAGGCTAATGAAAAACTGTTTTTT. Its translation: CASSWGAQANEKLFF. The full variable domain, rest sourced from reference TRBV5-1 and TRBJ1-4, is KAGVTQTPRYLIKTRGQQVTLSCSPISGHRSVSWYQQTPGQGLQFLFEYFSETQRNKGNFPGRFSGRQFSNSRSEMNVSTLELGDSALYLCASSWGAQANEKLFFGSGTQLSVL.

V gene TRBV6-6 combines with J gene TRBJ2-7; 8 nucleotides align to TRBD2. Per germline, CDR1 MNHNY and CDR2 SVGAGI (reference sequence). The CDR3 length is 15 residues. J lost 5 bases, V lost 3 bases, and 9 bases had no gene match. CDR3 coding DNA: TGTGCCAGCAGTTATTCAGGGACTAGTTATAACGAGCAGTACTTC. This codes for CASSYSGTSYNEQYF.

This clonotype occurred a few times. This chain uses TRBV11-2 with TRBJ2-2, with 7 bases matching TRBD1. V gave up 5 bases and J gave up 2 bases; unmatched junction bases: 5. This CDR3 has 15 amino acids. Germline loops: CDR1 SGHAT, CDR2 FQNNGV. Here the CDR3 reads CASSPPGGNTGELFF. The CDR3 DNA reads as TGTGCCAGCAGCCCTCCAGGGGGAAACACCGGGGAGCTGTTTTTT.

This clonotype was counted a few times. One end of the junction fails to match germline, which may point to a read error. This chain uses TRBV5-1 with TRBJ2-2; the D gene is possibly TRBD1 (5 bases). This CDR3 is built from 18 residues. Germline V lookup: CDR1 SGHRS, CDR2 YFSETQ. The CDR3: CASSATWGPPTNRGELFF. The DNA of the CDR3 is TGTGCCAGCAGCGCGACCTGGGGCCCACCGACAAACCGCGGGGAGCTGTTTTTT.

Regarding this clonotype: A read error is possible here, since a much larger clone lies one base away. This rearrangement joins TRBV12-3 or TRBV12-4 to TRBJ1-1; D remains unclear. There are 11 residues in the CDR3. Trimming took off 6 bases at V and 11 bases at J, with 13 bases between the two ends. As DNA, the CDR3 is TGTGCCAGCAGCCAAGGAGGTGATGCTTTCTTT. It yields the protein CASSQGGDAFF.

The gene calls are TRBV6-2 or TRBV6-3 and TRBJ2-1; D might be TRBD1 (5 bases). Germline V gives CDR1 MNHEY, CDR2 SVGEGT. The V end was cut by 4 bases, the J end by 9 bases, with 13 bases between. The CDR3 loop spans 13 amino acids. As DNA, the CDR3 is TGTGCCAGCAGTTTTCTTCCAGGGCGTGAGCAGTTCTTC. The encoded protein is CASSFLPGREQFF.

The rearrangement uses TRBV5-1 and TRBJ1-5, with TRBD1 matching 8 bases. The CDR3 is 15 residues long. CDR1 is SGHRS, CDR2 YFSETQ, per germline. V was pared by 4 bases and J by 5 bases, with 8 bases of the junction left unmatched. The CDR3 region is CASSHQGALDQPQHF. The CDR3 DNA reads TGCGCCAGCAGCCACCAGGGGGCCTTGGATCAGCCCCAGCATTTT.